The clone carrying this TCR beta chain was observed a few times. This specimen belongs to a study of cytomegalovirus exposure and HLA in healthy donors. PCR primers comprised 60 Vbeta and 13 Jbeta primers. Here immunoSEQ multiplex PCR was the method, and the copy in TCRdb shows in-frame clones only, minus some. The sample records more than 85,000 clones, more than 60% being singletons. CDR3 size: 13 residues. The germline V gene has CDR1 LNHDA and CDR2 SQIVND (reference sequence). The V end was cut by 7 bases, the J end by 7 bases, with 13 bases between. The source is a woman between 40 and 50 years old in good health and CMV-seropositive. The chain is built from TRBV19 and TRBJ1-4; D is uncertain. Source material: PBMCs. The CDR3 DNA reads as TGTGCCAGTACGAATAGCCTTCGTGAAAAACTGTTTTTT. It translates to CASTNSLREKLFF.